These 9 T cell receptor beta chains share one sample of origin, sequenced in a study of cytomegalovirus exposure and HLA in healthy donors. The PCR had 60 Vbeta and 13 Jbeta primers. The method was immunoSEQ multiplex PCR; TCRdb's version includes in-frame clones alone and lacks a portion of them. The sample yields approximately 100,000 clones, over 70% seen once. Sequenced material: PBMCs. The receptor set was obtained from a man in his fifties in good health and CMV-seronegative.

This chain uses TRBV7-3 with TRBJ1-5; no clear D. This CDR3 is 14 amino acids long. V lost 2 bases to trimming and J lost 5 bases, with 10 bases between them. From germline, CDR1 is SGHTA and CDR2 FQGTGA. The CDR3 reads CASSLSPSDQPQHF. DNA for the CDR3: TGTGCCAGCAGCTTATCTCCGAGTGATCAGCCCCAGCATTTT.

The chain couples TRBV5-4 to TRBJ2-5, with D tentatively TRBD1 (6 bases). The germline V gene has CDR1 SGHNT and CDR2 YYREEE (reference sequence). The CDR3 runs 14 residues. The V gene lost 5 bases and the J gene lost 1 base, with 12 bases spanning the gap. In nucleotides, the CDR3 is TGTGCCAGCAGTCAGGTGGGGGCCCAAGAGACCCAGTACTTC. This sequence encodes CASSQVGAQETQYF.

The chain joins TRBV5-1 to TRBJ1-4; tentatively, D is TRBD1 (6 bases). With 0 bases removed from V and 8 bases from J, the gap between germline ends came to 17 bases. This CDR3 is built from 16 residues. Per germline, CDR1 SGHRS and CDR2 YFSETQ. DNA for the CDR3: TGCGCCAGCAGCTTGGGGACTCAAGGGGGTGAGGAAAAACTGTTTTTT. Amino acid sequence: CASSLGTQGGEEKLFF.

The chain couples TRBV6-1 to TRBJ1-3; D might be TRBD1 (5 bases). Germline CDR1 MNHNS, CDR2 SASEGT. V lost 11 bases and J lost 2, with 19 bases in between. This CDR3 has 15 residues. Written as DNA, the CDR3 is TGTGCCCGGACTGGGGGGGGTCTTACTGGAAACACCATATATTTT. This sequence encodes CARTGGGLTGNTIYF.

The chain has TRBV19 and TRBJ1-2; D remains unclear. Trimming took off 3 bases at V and 0 bases at J, with 11 bases between the two ends. Germline CDR1 and CDR2: LNHDA and SQIVND (reference sequence). The CDR3 is 15 residues long. The CDR3 nucleotides are TGTGCCAGTAGTATCCAAGTGGGCGCTAACTATGGCTACACCTTC. Translation gives CASSIQVGANYGYTF.

This chain connects TRBV30 to TRBJ2-4; TRBD2 matches at 8 bases. Trimming removed 0 bases from V and 7 bases from J; junction bases left unmatched: 5. Germline lookup yields CDR1 GTSNPN and CDR2 SVGIG (reference sequence). This CDR3 contains 14 residues. CDR3 amino acids: CAWSVAGGINIQYF. The DNA for the CDR3 is TGTGCCTGGAGTGTTGCGGGGGGCATTAACATTCAGTACTTC.

The chain uses TRBV4-3 and TRBJ2-5, with 10 positions matching TRBD2. The CDR3 runs 17 residues. After removal of 1 base from V and 0 bases from J, the junction contained 5 bases not matched to a gene. Germline V CDR1 and CDR2: LGHNA, YSLEER. DNA of the CDR3: TGCGCCAGCAGCCAAGGAACCGGACTAGCGGACCAAGAGACCCAGTACTTC. Its translation: CASSQGTGLADQETQYF.

This chain connects TRBV6-4 to TRBJ2-1, with 8 bases fitting TRBD1. The V segment lost 3 bases and the J segment 8 bases; nucleotides outside the gene matches: 9. Germline V gene sequence: CDR1 MRHNA, CDR2 SNTAGT. This CDR3 is built from 15 residues. CDR3: CASSEGAGGVYEQFF. The CDR3 DNA is TGTGCCAGCAGTGAAGGGGCAGGGGGCGTGTATGAGCAGTTCTTC.

This clone was recorded a few times. The chain uses TRBV5-1 and TRBJ2-7; tentative D call: TRBD2 (6 bases). The ends were cut back, 3 bases at V and 4 bases at J, with 8 bases in the middle. Germline V gene sequence: CDR1 SGHRS, CDR2 YFSETQ. CDR3 length: 12 residues. CDR3 protein: CASSWGEYEQYF. The CDR3 nucleotides are TGCGCCAGCAGCTGGGGGGAATACGAGCAGTACTTC.